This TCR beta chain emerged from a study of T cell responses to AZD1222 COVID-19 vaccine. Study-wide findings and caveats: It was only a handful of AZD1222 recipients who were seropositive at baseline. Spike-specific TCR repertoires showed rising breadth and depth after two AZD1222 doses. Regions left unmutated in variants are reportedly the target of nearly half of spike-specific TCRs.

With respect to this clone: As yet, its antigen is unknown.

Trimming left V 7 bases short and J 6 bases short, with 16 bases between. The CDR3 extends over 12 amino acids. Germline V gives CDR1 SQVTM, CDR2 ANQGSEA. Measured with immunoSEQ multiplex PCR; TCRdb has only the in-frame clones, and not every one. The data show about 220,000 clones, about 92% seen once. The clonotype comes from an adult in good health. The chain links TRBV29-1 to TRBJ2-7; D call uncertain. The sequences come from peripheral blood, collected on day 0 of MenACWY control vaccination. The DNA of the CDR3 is TGCAGCGCCCGCCTCTATGGACCCGAGCAGTACTTC. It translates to CSARLYGPEQYF.